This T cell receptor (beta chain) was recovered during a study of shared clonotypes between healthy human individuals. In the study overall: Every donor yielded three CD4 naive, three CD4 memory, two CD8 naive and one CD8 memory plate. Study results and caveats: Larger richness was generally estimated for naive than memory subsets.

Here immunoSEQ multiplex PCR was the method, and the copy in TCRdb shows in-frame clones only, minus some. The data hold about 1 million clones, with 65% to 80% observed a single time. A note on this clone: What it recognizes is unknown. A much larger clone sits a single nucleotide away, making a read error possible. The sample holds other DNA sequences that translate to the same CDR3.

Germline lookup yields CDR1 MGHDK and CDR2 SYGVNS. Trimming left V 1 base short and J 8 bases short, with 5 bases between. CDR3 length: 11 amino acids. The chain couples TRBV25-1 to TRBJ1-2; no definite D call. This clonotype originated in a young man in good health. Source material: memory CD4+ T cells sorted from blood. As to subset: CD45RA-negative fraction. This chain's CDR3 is CASSELNGYTF. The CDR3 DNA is TGTGCCAGCAGTGAATTGAACGGCTACACCTTC.